A selection of T cell receptor beta chains follows, all from one sample in a study of identical twins. MiXCR, run by TCRdb on the 5' RACE reads, gives a single entry per CDR3 protein. The sample has hundreds of thousands of distinct CDR3 sequences, approximately 13% seen once; the top ten hold around 1.6%. The data also belong to a second study, concerning yellow fever vaccine responses in identical twins.

The sample was PBMCs. These receptors came from a woman younger than 30 in good health. Each CDR3 is given with its conserved first and last residue. The D gene is left open where the match is weak. Rows may omit the clone size; those that give it use once, few, many or a size class.

CDR3: CSAPLAGGHSSSYNEQFF
DNA: TGCAGTGCTCCCCTAGCGGGGGGCCATTCATCGTCCTACAATGAGCAGTTCTTC
J: TRBJ2-1
D: TRBD2
V: TRBV20-1
size: few

CDR3: CASSLQAQPQHF
DNA: TGTGCCAGCAGTTTACAAGCTCAGCCCCAGCATTTT
J: TRBJ1-5
D: .
V: TRBV12-3/TRBV12-4
size: many

CDR3: CASSVGQGLNTEAFF
DNA: TGTGCCAGCAGCGTAGGACAGGGGTTGAACACTGAAGCTTTCTTT
J: TRBJ1-1
D: TRBD1
V: TRBV5-5
size: .

CDR3: CASSQGTAFGYGYTF
DNA: TGTGCCAGCAGCCAAGGGACAGCCTTTGGCTATGGCTACACCTTC
J: TRBJ1-2
D: .
V: TRBV3-1
size: few

CDR3: CASSLDLTTTDTQYF
DNA: TGTGCCAGCAGCCTGGACTTGACTACCACAGATACGCAGTATTTT
J: TRBJ2-3
D: .
V: TRBV7-7
size: few

CDR3: CASSFIQGVQETQYF
DNA: TGTGCCAGCAGTTTCATACAGGGGGTCCAAGAGACCCAGTACTTC
J: TRBJ2-5
D: TRBD1
V: TRBV28
size: few

CDR3: CASSQESGPRAAPEQYF
DNA: TGCGCCAGCAGCCAGGAATCAGGGCCCAGGGCGGCCCCCGAGCAGTACTTC
J: TRBJ2-7
D: .
V: TRBV4-1
size: once

CDR3: CASSSGLGNEQFF
DNA: TGTGCCAGCAGCTCCGGACTGGGGAATGAGCAGTTCTTC
J: TRBJ2-1
D: .
V: TRBV11-2
size: many

CDR3: CAISPTGTDGYTF
DNA: TGTGCCATCAGCCCTACCGGGACAGATGGCTACACCTTC
J: TRBJ1-2
D: TRBD1
V: TRBV10-3
size: few

CDR3: CASSQGLAGGTDTQYF
DNA: TGTGCCAGCAGTCAAGGACTAGCGGGAGGCACAGATACGCAGTATTTT
J: TRBJ2-3
D: TRBD2
V: TRBV3-1
size: many

CDR3: CASSTTGFDYGYTF
DNA: TGTGCCAGCAGCACCACAGGGTTTGACTATGGCTACACCTTC
J: TRBJ1-2
D: .
V: TRBV2
size: few

CDR3: CASSPQTGYAKNIQYF
DNA: TGTGCCAGCAGCCCCCAGACAGGGTATGCGAAAAACATTCAGTACTTC
J: TRBJ2-4
D: TRBD1
V: TRBV7-9
size: .

CDR3: CASAPRRGGYQETQYF
DNA: TGTGCCAGTGCGCCCCGGCGAGGAGGGTACCAAGAGACCCAGTACTTC
J: TRBJ2-5
D: .
V: TRBV19
size: .

CDR3: CSAPGTTNYGYTF
DNA: TGCAGTGCTCCAGGGACCACGAACTATGGCTACACCTTC
J: TRBJ1-2
D: .
V: TRBV20-1
size: few

CDR3: CASSPRLAGESYEQYF
DNA: TGTGCCAGCAGCCCGCGACTAGCGGGAGAATCCTACGAGCAGTACTTC
J: TRBJ2-7
D: TRBD2
V: TRBV7-2
size: few

CDR3: CASSEVPTSGRSPGTGELFF
DNA: TGCGCCAGCAGTGAGGTCCCGACTAGCGGGAGAAGTCCGGGCACCGGGGAGCTGTTTTTT
J: TRBJ2-2
D: TRBD2
V: TRBV10-1
size: .

CDR3: CASSEGYRAEAFF
DNA: TGTGCCAGCAGTGAAGGATACAGGGCGGAGGCTTTCTTT
J: TRBJ1-1
D: .
V: TRBV2
size: .

CDR3: CASSPYDEQFF
DNA: TGTGCCAGCAGCCCCTACGATGAGCAGTTCTTC
J: TRBJ2-1
D: .
V: TRBV2
size: .

CDR3: CASNDIAGAGSTDTQYF
DNA: TGTGCCAGTAACGACATAGCGGGGGCGGGGAGCACAGATACGCAGTATTTT
J: TRBJ2-3
D: TRBD2
V: TRBV19
size: .

CDR3: CASSEASYYNEQFF
DNA: TGTGCCAGCAGTGAAGCGAGTTACTACAATGAGCAGTTCTTC
J: TRBJ2-1
D: .
V: TRBV2
size: few

CDR3: CASSLILTGQFF
DNA: TGTGCCAGCAGTTTAATTCTTACCGGGCAGTTCTTC
J: TRBJ2-1
D: .
V: TRBV12-3/TRBV12-4
size: many

CDR3: CASSHWTDGNTIYF
DNA: TGTGCCAGCAGCCATTGGACGGATGGAAACACCATATATTTT
J: TRBJ1-3
D: .
V: TRBV14
size: few